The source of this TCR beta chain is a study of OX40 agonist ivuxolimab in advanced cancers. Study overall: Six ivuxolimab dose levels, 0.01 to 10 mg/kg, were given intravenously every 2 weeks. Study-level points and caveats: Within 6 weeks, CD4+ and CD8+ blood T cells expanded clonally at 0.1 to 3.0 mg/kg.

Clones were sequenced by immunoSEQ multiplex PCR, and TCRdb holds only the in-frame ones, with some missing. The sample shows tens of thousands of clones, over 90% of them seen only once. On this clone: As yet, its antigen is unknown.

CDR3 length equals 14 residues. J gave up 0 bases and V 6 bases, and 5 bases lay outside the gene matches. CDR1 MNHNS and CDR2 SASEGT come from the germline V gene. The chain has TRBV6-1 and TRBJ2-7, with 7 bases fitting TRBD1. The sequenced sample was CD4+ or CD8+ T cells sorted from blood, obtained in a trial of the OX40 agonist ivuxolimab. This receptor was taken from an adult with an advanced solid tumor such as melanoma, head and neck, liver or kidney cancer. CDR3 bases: TGTGCCAGCAGGGCGACAGGGAGCTCCTACGAGCAGTACTTC. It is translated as CASRATGSSYEQYF.